The next 29 T cell receptor beta chains were all read from a single sample in a study of blood T cell repertoires in COVID-19. The data were produced by immunoSEQ multiplex PCR, yet TCRdb's version contains in-frame clones alone and is incomplete. The sample includes some 97,000 clones, around 90% seen only once; the top ten take under 7.5%. Material: peripheral blood. Source of these receptors: an older man with acute or convalescent COVID-19.

This clone was counted once. The chain recombines TRBV12-3 or TRBV12-4 with TRBJ1-5, with D perhaps TRBD1 (6 bases). The CDR3 runs to 13 residues. V was shortened by 6 bases and J by 7 bases, with 13 bases between the two germline ends. The CDR3 DNA is TGTGCCAGCAGCATACAGGGTGAGCAGCCCCAGCATTTT. Its translation: CASSIQGEQPQHF.

This chain uses TRBV18 with TRBJ2-5; TRBD2 matches at 9 bases. This CDR3 has 15 amino acids. In germline, CDR1 is KGHSH, CDR2 LQKENI. V lost 1 base to trimming and J lost 5 bases; unmatched junction nucleotides: 5. The CDR3 here is CASSPLAGVVETQYF. CDR3 DNA sequence: TGTGCCAGCTCACCACTAGCGGGAGTGGTGGAGACCCAGTACTTC. The entire variable domain, with the rest obtained from reference TRBV18 and TRBJ2-5, is as follows: NAGVMQNPRHLVRRRGQEARLRCSPMKGHSHVYWYRQLPEEGLKFMVYLQKENIIDESGMPKERFSAEFPKEGPSILRIQQVVRGDSAAYFCASSPLAGVVETQYFGPGTRLLVL.

V and J are TRBV6-4 and TRBJ1-1; possible D gene TRBD1, 5 bases. This CDR3 comprises 13 residues. Trimming cost V 7 bases and J 1 base, with 10 bases left between them. Germline V lookup: CDR1 MRHNA, CDR2 SNTAGT. Here the CDR3 DNA reads TGTGCCAGCAAAGACAGACCGAACACTGAAGCTTTCTTT. This gives the protein CASKDRPNTEAFF.

The chain is built from TRBV5-1 and TRBJ1-2, with D perhaps matching TRBD1 (6 bases). Between the trimmed V and J ends, which lost 4 bases and 1 base, there was a span of 11 bases. CDR1 SGHRS and CDR2 YFSETQ come from the germline V gene. CDR3 length: 14 amino acids. CDR3 DNA sequence: TGCGCCAGCAGCCCGGTAGGGGGTAACTATGGCTACACCTTC. It specifies CASSPVGGNYGYTF. The entire variable domain, with the rest obtained from reference TRBV5-1 and TRBJ1-2, is as follows: KAGVTQTPRYLIKTRGQQVTLSCSPISGHRSVSWYQQTPGQGLQFLFEYFSETQRNKGNFPGRFSGRQFSNSRSEMNVSTLELGDSALYLCASSPVGGNYGYTFGSGTRLTVV.

The rearrangement uses TRBV20-1 and TRBJ1-2; D uncertain. Germline-derived CDR1 and CDR2 are DFQATT and SNEGSKA (reference sequence). This CDR3 region has 11 residues. The V gene lost 5 bases and the J gene lost 4 bases, with 8 bases spanning the gap. DNA of the CDR3: TGCAGTGCTCCCCTGGCCTATGGCTACACCTTC. Its translation is CSAPLAYGYTF.

The chain employs TRBV11-2 and TRBJ1-2, with a possible D match to TRBD1 (5 bases). Germline values: CDR1 SGHAT, CDR2 FQNNGV. The CDR3 covers 13 residues. Deletions cut 5 bases from V and 4 bases from J, with 11 bases between. CDR3 in DNA: TGTGCCAGCAGCCCGACAGTCAGCTATGGCTACACCTTC. This translates into CASSPTVSYGYTF.

This clone has a handful of counts. The chain employs TRBV4-3 and TRBJ2-1, with D tentatively TRBD1 (6 bases). Germline V gene lookup returns CDR1 LGHNA and CDR2 YSLEER. The CDR3 is made up of 14 amino acids. Deletions cut 1 base from V and 8 bases from J, with 12 bases between. The CDR3 sequence is CASSQATQGYEQFF. In DNA form, the CDR3 reads TGCGCCAGCAGCCAAGCGACACAGGGTTATGAGCAGTTCTTC.

The chain employs TRBV11-2 and TRBJ1-1; D is unclear. The CDR3 sequence is 12 residues long. Germline CDR1 and CDR2: SGHAT and FQNNGV. Trimming removed 3 bases at V and 6 bases at J, with 8 bases between. In nucleotides, the CDR3 is TGTGCCAGCAGCTTGTCTGGGCCTGAAGCTTTCTTT. Protein sequence: CASSLSGPEAFF. The variable domain in full, with the rest retrieved from reference TRBV11-2 and TRBJ1-1, is EAGVAQSPRYKIIEKRQSVAFWCNPISGHATLYWYQQILGQGPKLLIQFQNNGVVDDSQLPKDRFSAERLKGVDSTLKIQPAKLEDSAVYLCASSLSGPEAFFGQGTRLTVV.

The chain uses TRBV4-1 and TRBJ2-6; D gene unclear. CDR3 length: 15 residues. V was clipped by 2 bases and J by 0 bases, with 5 bases between them. CDR1 is MGHRA, CDR2 YSYEKL, per germline. The DNA of the CDR3 is TGCGCCAGCAGCCAAACTTTCTCTGGGGCCAACGTCCTGACTTTC. Residues: CASSQTFSGANVLTF.

V gene TRBV5-1 combines with J gene TRBJ2-7, with a weak D call TRBD2 (5 bases). Trimming stripped 0 bases from V and 5 bases from J, with 12 bases between. Germline loops: CDR1 SGHRS, CDR2 YFSETQ. The CDR3 spans 14 residues. CDR3 in amino acids: CASSLVQASNEQYF. The CDR3, as DNA: TGCGCCAGCAGCTTGGTTCAGGCTAGCAACGAGCAGTACTTC.

The V and J genes are TRBV9 and TRBJ2-5, with 9 bases lining up with TRBD2. Germline CDR1 is SGDLS and CDR2 is YYNGEE. V shed 4 bases and J 4 bases; nucleotides not matched to a gene: 11. CDR3 length: 16 residues. In DNA, the CDR3 is TGTGCCAGCAGCAATTTAGGCGGGAGGGCGGGAGAGACCCAGTACTTC. Protein product: CASSNLGGRAGETQYF.

The rearrangement uses TRBV5-1 and TRBJ1-1, with TRBD1 identical over 9 bases. Germline CDR1 and CDR2: SGHRS and YFSETQ. With 5 bases clipped from V and 2 bases from J, the junction kept 7 bases outside the gene matches. The CDR3 spans 15 residues. The CDR3 sequence is CASRTLTGGNTEAFF. The CDR3 coding sequence is TGCGCCAGCAGAACTCTAACAGGGGGCAACACTGAAGCTTTCTTT.

The chain's CDR3 is CASSVQAGGRYEQYF. The CDR3 nucleotides are TGTGCCAGTAGTGTCCAGGCAGGGGGTAGGTACGAGCAGTACTTC. V usage is TRBV19 and J usage is TRBJ2-7; 7 positions match TRBD1. Germline values: CDR1 LNHDA, CDR2 SQIVND (reference sequence). The junction had 11 bases not matched to a gene; V was cut back by 5 bases and J by 4 bases. The CDR3 runs to 15 residues.

The chain employs TRBV18 and TRBJ1-6; D is undetermined. The CDR3 contains 15 residues. Trimming took 4 bases from V and 5 from J, leaving 12 bases between them. CDR1 KGHSH and CDR2 LQKENI come from the germline V gene. CDR3 in amino acids: CASSLVGHNNSPLHF. In DNA, the CDR3 is TGTGCCAGCTCACTCGTTGGTCACAATAATTCACCCCTCCACTTT.

The chain uses TRBV4-1 and TRBJ2-1; TRBD2 agrees at 8 bases. V trimming: 2 bases; J trimming: 4 bases; junction bases outside the gene matches: 7. This CDR3 is 16 amino acids long. Per germline, CDR1 MGHRA and CDR2 YSYEKL. The CDR3 DNA reads as TGCGCCAGCAGCCAAAGGTTAGCGGGGAATTACAATGAGCAGTTCTTC. The encoded protein is CASSQRLAGNYNEQFF.

This chain connects TRBV6-5 to TRBJ1-1; perhaps TRBD1 as D (6 bases). Germline assignment: CDR1 MNHEY and CDR2 SVGAGI. V was trimmed by 7 bases and J by 0 bases, leaving 12 bases between them. The length of the CDR3 is 14 residues. In DNA form, the CDR3 reads TGTGCCAGCACCGCGACAGGTATGAACACTGAAGCTTTCTTT. Protein: CASTATGMNTEAFF.

This clone was seen a single time. The CDR3 region is CASSPIRNTEAFF. The CDR3 DNA reads TGCGCCAGCAGCCCCATCAGGAACACTGAAGCTTTCTTT. The rearrangement joins TRBV5-1 to TRBJ1-1; D ambiguous. The V gene's germline CDR1 is SGHRS and CDR2 YFSETQ. The CDR3 has 13 residues. The ends were cut back, 4 bases at V and 1 base at J, with 8 bases in the middle.

The rearrangement links TRBV29-1 to TRBJ2-1; D possibly corresponds to TRBD2 (7 bases). The CDR3 runs 14 residues. Germline CDR1 reads SQVTM; CDR2 reads ANQGSEA. The V end was cut by 3 bases, the J end by 4 bases, with 13 bases between. The CDR3 loop is CSVDRGAGYNEQFF. CDR3 sequence (DNA): TGCAGCGTTGATCGGGGGGCCGGATACAATGAGCAGTTCTTC.

This rearrangement joins TRBV12-3 or TRBV12-4 to TRBJ2-1, with 8 bases that match TRBD1. V shed 7 bases, J shed 9 bases, and the junction held 8 bases outside the gene matches. The CDR3 covers 13 residues. The CDR3 sequence: CASNRQGATEQFF. The CDR3 nucleotides are TGTGCCAGCAACCGGCAGGGGGCAACTGAGCAGTTCTTC.

The gene calls are TRBV6-1 and TRBJ1-2; D not certain. Germline lookup yields CDR1 MNHNS and CDR2 SASEGT. The CDR3 is 15 residues long. V lost 3 bases and J 3 bases, leaving 14 bases between the germline ends. In DNA form, the CDR3 reads TGTGCCAGCAGTGAGCGAGGGTATCCCTACTATGGCTACACCTTC. Translation gives CASSERGYPYYGYTF.

For the CDR3, the DNA is TGTGCCAGCAGTTTGCGACAGGGGATGGGATACGAGCAGTACTTC. This translates into CASSLRQGMGYEQYF. The V gene is TRBV6-5, the J gene TRBJ2-7, with TRBD1 matching 8 bases. Trimming at V came to 4 bases and at J to 4 bases, leaving 9 bases not matched to a gene. Germline V gene data show CDR1 as MNHEY and CDR2 as SVGAGI. This CDR3 spans 15 amino acids.

Points on this clone: One end of the junction fails to match germline, which may point to a read error. This CDR3 is CATSDSADTVNIF. In nucleotides, the CDR3 is TGTGCCACCAGTGATTCGGCCGACACGGTCAACATCTTT. V and J are TRBV24-1 and TRBJ1-1, with D hard to call. The germline V gene encodes CDR1 KGHDR and CDR2 SFDVKD. The CDR3 consists of 13 residues.

The rearrangement links TRBV4-2 to TRBJ1-2; the D gene is possibly TRBD1 (5 bases). This CDR3 region has 15 residues. V lost 4 bases to trimming and J lost 7 bases, with 19 bases between them. Germline-derived CDR1 and CDR2 are LGHNA and YNFKEQ. The CDR3 here is CASSPPTDRLSGYTF. The CDR3 DNA is TGTGCCAGCAGCCCCCCGACAGATAGACTCAGTGGCTACACCTTC.

The chain joins TRBV10-2 to TRBJ1-1; D is unresolved. This CDR3 has 11 residues. Trimming removed 8 bases at V and 5 bases at J, with 9 bases between. Germline values: CDR1 WSHSY, CDR2 SAAADI. The CDR3 here is CASSGVTEAFF. The CDR3 DNA is TGCGCCAGCTCCGGGGTTACTGAAGCTTTCTTT.

This chain joins TRBV5-3 and TRBJ2-3, with 12 bases lining up with TRBD1. TRBV5-3 is an ORF for which the function is uncertain. The CDR3 is made up of 15 amino acids. The J segment lost 3 bases and the V segment lost 4 bases, leaving 3 bases of the junction unmatched. The CDR3 DNA is TGTGCCAGAAGCGCGGGACAGGGGGCGACAGATACGCAGTATTTT. Encoded protein: CARSAGQGATDTQYF.

This rearrangement joins TRBV13 to TRBJ2-3; D ambiguous. The V and J ends lost 3 bases and 0 bases respectively, with 7 bases between them. Germline-derived CDR1 and CDR2 are PRHDT and FYEKMQ (reference sequence). The CDR3 length is 14 residues. The CDR3 loop reads CASSLPESTDTQYF. The CDR3 nucleotides read TGTGCCAGCAGCTTGCCGGAGAGCACAGATACGCAGTATTTT. Full variable domain (missing parts from reference TRBV13 and TRBJ2-3): AAGVIQSPRHLIKEKRETATLKCYPIPRHDTVYWYQQGPGQDPQFLISFYEKMQSDKGSIPDRFSAQQFSDYHSELNMSSLELGDSALYFCASSLPESTDTQYFGPGTRLTVL.

The chain combines TRBV27 with TRBJ1-1; weak D call: TRBD1 (6 bases). CDR1 is MNHEY and CDR2 is SMNVEV in the germline V gene (reference sequence). Trimming cost V 4 bases and J 4 bases, with 13 bases left between them. The CDR3 contains 14 residues. For the CDR3, the DNA is TGTGCCAGCAGTTACCTGGACAGAGGCACTGAAGCTTTCTTT. Protein: CASSYLDRGTEAFF.

The V gene is TRBV14, the J gene TRBJ2-1; 13 bases are shared with TRBD2. Germline-derived CDR1 and CDR2 are SGHDN and FVKESK. This CDR3 comprises 14 residues. The trim removed 5 bases at V and 9 bases at J, leaving 4 bases unmatched. The CDR3 DNA reads as TGTGCCAGCAGCAAACTAGCGGGAGGGGTTGAGCAGTTCTTC. Protein sequence: CASSKLAGGVEQFF.

The chain uses TRBV4-2 and TRBJ2-2; TRBD2 aligns across 7 bases. V was clipped by 4 bases and J by 6 bases; unmatched bases: 8. Germline V gene lookup returns CDR1 LGHNA and CDR2 YNFKEQ. CDR3 size: 15 residues. The CDR3 spells CASSPTRGGAGELFF. The CDR3 bases are TGTGCCAGCAGCCCAACGCGCGGGGGAGCCGGGGAGCTGTTTTTT.